This T cell receptor beta chain is drawn from a study of shared clonotypes between healthy human individuals. General observations from the study: Despite large depth, sorted-subset datasets appeared incompletely sequenced.

Germline assignment: CDR1 SNHLY and CDR2 FYNNEI. Deletions cut 8 bases from V and 0 bases from J, with 13 bases between. This CDR3 has 15 amino acids. Sequencing was performed with immunoSEQ multiplex PCR; in TCRdb, only in-frame clones are kept and a portion is missing. The data show nearly 1,000,000 clones, with approximately 80% seen just once and 1.5% held by the top ten. Of note for this clone: The antigen is unknown.

V gene TRBV2 combines with J gene TRBJ2-2; D may match TRBD1 or TRBD2 (5 bases each). Sequencing input: memory CD4+ T cells sorted from blood. Subset meaning: CD45RA-negative fraction. This sequence was found in a young man in good health. DNA of the CDR3: TGTGCCAGCTGTAAGGGGAGTTCGAACACCGGGGAGCTGTTTTTT. It is translated as CASCKGSSNTGELFF. Drawing the rest from reference TRBV2 and TRBJ2-2, the complete variable domain is EPEVTQTPSHQVTQMGQEVILRCVPISNHLYFYWYRQILGQKVEFLVSFYNNEISEKSEIFDDQFSVERPDGSNFTLKIRSTKLEDSAMYFCASCKGSSNTGELFFGEGSRLTVL.